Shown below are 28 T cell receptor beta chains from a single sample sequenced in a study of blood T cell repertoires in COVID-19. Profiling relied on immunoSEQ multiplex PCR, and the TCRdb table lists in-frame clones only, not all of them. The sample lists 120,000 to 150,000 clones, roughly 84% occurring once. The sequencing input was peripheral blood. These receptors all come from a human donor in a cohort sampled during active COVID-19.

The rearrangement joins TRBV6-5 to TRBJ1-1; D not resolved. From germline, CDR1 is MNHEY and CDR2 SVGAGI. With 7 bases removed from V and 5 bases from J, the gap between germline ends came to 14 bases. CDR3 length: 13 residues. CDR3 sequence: CASILDWETEAFF. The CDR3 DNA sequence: TGTGCCAGCATCCTGGACTGGGAGACTGAAGCTTTCTTT.

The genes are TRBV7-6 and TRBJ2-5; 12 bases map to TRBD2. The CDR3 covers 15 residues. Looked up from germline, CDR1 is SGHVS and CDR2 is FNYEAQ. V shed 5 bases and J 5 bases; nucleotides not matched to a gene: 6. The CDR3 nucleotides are TGTGCCAGCAGCCCTCTAGCGGGGGGGCCGGAGACCCAGTACTTC. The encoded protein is CASSPLAGGPETQYF.

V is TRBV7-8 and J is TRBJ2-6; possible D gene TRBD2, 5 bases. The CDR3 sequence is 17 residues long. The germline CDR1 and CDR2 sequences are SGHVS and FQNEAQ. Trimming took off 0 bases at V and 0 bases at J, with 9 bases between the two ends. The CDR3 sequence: CASSLAGRNSGANVLTF. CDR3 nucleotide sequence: TGTGCCAGCAGCTTAGCGGGGAGAAACTCTGGGGCCAACGTCCTGACTTTC.

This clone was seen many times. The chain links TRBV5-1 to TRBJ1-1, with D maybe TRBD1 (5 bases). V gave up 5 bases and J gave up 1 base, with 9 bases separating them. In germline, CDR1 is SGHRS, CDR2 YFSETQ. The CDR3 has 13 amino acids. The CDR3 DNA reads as TGCGCCAGCAGATACAGGACGAACACTGAAGCTTTCTTT. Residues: CASRYRTNTEAFF.

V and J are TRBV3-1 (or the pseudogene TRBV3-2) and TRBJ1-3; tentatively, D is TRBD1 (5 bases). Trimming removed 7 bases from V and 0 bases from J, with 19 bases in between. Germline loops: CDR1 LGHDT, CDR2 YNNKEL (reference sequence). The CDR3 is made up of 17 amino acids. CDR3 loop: CASTPRGTGSSGNTIYF. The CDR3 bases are TGTGCCAGCACCCCCCGGGGGACGGGGTCCTCTGGAAACACCATATATTTT.

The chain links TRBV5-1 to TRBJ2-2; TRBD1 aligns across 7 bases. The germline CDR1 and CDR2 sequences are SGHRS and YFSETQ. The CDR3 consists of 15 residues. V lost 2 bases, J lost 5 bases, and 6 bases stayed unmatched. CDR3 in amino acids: CASSFRQGGTGELFF. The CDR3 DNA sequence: TGCGCCAGCAGCTTTAGACAGGGTGGGACCGGGGAGCTGTTTTTT.

The chain's CDR3 is CASSIRTGSYNSPLHF. CDR3 bases: TGTGCCAGCAGTATTCGGACAGGGAGCTATAATTCACCCCTCCACTTT. The chain is built from TRBV27 and TRBJ1-6, with 8 bases fitting TRBD1. This CDR3 spans 16 amino acids. The ends lost 5 bases at V and 3 bases at J; junction bases unmatched: 6. Germline V gives CDR1 MNHEY, CDR2 SMNVEV (reference sequence).

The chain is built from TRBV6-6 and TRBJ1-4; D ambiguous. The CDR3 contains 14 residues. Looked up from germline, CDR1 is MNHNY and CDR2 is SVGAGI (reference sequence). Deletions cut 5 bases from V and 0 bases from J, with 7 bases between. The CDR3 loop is CASSKTTTNEKLFF. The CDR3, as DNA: TGTGCCAGCAGTAAAACAACAACTAATGAAAAACTGTTTTTT.

In nucleotides, the CDR3 is TGTGCCAGCAGTTTGAGGGCCCGCTACCCTCCAGGGGGGCGGGGTAGATACAATGAGCAGTTCTTC. Translated, it gives CASSLRARYPPGGRGRYNEQFF. The rearrangement uses TRBV28 and TRBJ2-1; D is perhaps TRBD1 (7 bases). The V gene lost 3 bases and the J gene lost 4 bases, with 34 bases spanning the gap. CDR3 size: 22 residues. In germline, CDR1 is MDHEN, CDR2 SYDVKM.

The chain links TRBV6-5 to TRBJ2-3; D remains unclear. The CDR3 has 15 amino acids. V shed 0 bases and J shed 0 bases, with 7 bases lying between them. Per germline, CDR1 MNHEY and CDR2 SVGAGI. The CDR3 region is CASSYSGRSTDTQYF. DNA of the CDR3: TGTGCCAGCAGTTACTCGGGCCGTAGCACAGATACGCAGTATTTT.

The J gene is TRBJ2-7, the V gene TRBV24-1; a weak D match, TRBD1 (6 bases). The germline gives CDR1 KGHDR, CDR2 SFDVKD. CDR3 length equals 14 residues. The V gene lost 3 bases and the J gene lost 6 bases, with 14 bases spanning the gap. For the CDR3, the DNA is TGTGCCACCAGTGATAGCGGACAGTCTAGCGAGCAGTACTTC. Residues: CATSDSGQSSEQYF.

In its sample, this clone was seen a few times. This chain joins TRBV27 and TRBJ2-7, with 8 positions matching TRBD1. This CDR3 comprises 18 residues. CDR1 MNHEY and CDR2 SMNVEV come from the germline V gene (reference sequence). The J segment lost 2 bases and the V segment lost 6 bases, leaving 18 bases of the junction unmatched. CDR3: CASSPETHYGQGAYEQYF. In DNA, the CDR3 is TGTGCCAGCAGCCCCGAAACTCATTACGGACAGGGTGCCTACGAGCAGTACTTC.

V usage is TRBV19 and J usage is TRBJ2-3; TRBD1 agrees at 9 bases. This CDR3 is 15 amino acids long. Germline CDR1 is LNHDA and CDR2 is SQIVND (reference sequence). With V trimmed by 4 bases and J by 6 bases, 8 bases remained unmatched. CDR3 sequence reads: CASSTYGTGKDTQYF. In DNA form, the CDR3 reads TGTGCCAGTAGTACCTACGGGACAGGGAAGGATACGCAGTATTTT.

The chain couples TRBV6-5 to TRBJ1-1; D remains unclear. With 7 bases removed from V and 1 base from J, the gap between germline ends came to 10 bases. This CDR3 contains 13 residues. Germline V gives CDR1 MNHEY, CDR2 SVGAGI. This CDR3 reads CASTPVRNTEAFF. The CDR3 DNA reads TGTGCCAGCACCCCGGTACGGAACACTGAAGCTTTCTTT.

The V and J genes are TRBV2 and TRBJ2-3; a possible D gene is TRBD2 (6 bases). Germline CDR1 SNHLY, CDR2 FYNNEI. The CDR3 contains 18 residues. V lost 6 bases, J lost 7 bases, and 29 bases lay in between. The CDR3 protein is CASRGRWGVPEGLNTQYF. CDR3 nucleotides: TGTGCCAGCAGGGGCAGGTGGGGGGTACCGGAGGGATTGAATACGCAGTATTTT.

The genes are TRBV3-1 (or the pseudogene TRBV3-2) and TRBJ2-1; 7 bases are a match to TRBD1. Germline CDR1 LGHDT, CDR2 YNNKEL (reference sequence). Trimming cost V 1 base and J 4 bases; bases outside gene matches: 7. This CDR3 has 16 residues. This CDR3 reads CASSQGPGTDYNEQFF. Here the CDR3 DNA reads TGTGCCAGCAGCCAAGGTCCCGGGACAGATTACAATGAGCAGTTCTTC.

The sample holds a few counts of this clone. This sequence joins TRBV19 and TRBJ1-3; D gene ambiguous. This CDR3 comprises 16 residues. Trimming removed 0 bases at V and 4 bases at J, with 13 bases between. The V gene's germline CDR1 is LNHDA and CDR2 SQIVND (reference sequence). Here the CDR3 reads CASSIDRFSIGNTIYF. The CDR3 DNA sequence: TGTGCCAGTAGTATAGATCGGTTCTCCATAGGAAACACCATATATTTT.

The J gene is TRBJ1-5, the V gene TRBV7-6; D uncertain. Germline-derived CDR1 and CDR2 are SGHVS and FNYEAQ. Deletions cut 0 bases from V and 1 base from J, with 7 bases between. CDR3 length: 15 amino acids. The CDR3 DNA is TGTGCCAGCAGCTTAGCGGGAGGGAGCAATCAGCCCCAGCATTTT. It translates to CASSLAGGSNQPQHF.

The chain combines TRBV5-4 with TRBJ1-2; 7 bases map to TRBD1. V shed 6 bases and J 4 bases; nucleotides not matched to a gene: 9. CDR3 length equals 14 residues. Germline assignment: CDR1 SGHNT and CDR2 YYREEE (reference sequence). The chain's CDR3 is CASTRDSPIYGYTF. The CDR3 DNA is TGTGCCAGCACCCGGGACAGCCCAATCTATGGCTACACCTTC.

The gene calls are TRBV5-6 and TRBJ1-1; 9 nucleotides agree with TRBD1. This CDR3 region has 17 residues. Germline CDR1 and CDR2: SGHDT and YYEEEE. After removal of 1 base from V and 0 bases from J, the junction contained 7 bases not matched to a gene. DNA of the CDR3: TGTGCCAGCAGCTTGACAGGGGGCTCGCCCATGAACACTGAAGCTTTCTTT. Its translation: CASSLTGGSPMNTEAFF.

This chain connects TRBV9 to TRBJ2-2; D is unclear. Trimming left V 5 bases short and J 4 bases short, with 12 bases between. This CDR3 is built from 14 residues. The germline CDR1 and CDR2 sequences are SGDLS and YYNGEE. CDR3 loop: CASRAGTRTGELFF. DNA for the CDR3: TGTGCCAGCAGGGCTGGTACACGCACCGGGGAGCTGTTTTTT.

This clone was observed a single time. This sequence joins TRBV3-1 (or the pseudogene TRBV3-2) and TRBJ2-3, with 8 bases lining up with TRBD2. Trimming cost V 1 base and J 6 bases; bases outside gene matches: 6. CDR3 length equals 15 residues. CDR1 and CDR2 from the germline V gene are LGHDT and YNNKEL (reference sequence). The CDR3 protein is CASSQGASGPDTQYF. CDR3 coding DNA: TGTGCCAGCAGCCAAGGGGCTAGCGGGCCTGATACGCAGTATTTT.

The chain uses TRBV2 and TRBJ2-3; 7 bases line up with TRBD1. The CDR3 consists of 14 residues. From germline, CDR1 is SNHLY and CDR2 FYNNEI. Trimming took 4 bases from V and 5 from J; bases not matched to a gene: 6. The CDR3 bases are TGTGCCAGCAGTGGACAGGGCTCCGGAGATACGCAGTATTTT. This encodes CASSGQGSGDTQYF.

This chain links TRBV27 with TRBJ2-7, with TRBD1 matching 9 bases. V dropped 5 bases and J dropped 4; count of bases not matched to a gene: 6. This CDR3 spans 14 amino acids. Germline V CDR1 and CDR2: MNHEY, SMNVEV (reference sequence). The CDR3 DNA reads TGTGCCAGCAGTACGGGACAGGGAGGTTACGAGCAGTACTTC. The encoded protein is CASSTGQGGYEQYF.

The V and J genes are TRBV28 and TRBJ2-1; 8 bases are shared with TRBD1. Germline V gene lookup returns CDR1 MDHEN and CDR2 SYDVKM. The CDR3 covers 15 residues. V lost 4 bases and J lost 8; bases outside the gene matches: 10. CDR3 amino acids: CASSSGQGNTDEQFF. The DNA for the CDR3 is TGTGCCAGCAGTTCAGGACAGGGCAATACGGATGAGCAGTTCTTC.

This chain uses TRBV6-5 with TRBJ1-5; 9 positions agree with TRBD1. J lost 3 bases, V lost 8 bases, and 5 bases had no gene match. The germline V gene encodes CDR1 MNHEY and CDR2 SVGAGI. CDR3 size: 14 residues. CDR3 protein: CASGQGTSNQPQHF. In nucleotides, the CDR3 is TGTGCCAGCGGACAGGGGACGTCCAATCAGCCCCAGCATTTT.

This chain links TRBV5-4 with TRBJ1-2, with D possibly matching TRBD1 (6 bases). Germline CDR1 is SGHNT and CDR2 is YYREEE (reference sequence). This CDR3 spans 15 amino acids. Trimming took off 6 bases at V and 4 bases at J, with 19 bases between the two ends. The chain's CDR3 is CASTTLRGGGYGYTF. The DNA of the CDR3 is TGTGCCAGCACCACTCTGCGGGGGGGCGGCTATGGCTACACCTTC.

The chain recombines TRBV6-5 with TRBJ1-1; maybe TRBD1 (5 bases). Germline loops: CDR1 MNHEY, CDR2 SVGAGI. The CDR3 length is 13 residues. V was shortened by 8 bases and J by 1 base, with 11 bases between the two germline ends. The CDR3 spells CASAQAGNTEAFF. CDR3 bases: TGTGCCAGCGCACAGGCTGGGAACACTGAAGCTTTCTTT.